This TCR beta chain originates from a study of vaccination and CD4 T cells after COVID-19. Germline V gives CDR1 SQVTM, CDR2 ANQGSEA. The CDR3 spans 15 residues. V dropped 0 bases and J dropped 3 bases, with 13 bases sitting between them. In its sample, this clonotype was seen once. Using its own MiXCR run on the PCR reads, TCRdb lists one record per CDR3 protein. The data show 15,000 to 20,000 distinct CDR3 sequences, less than 70% seen once. Sequencing was performed on CD4+ T cells from blood, taken after SARS-CoV-2 vaccination. This TCR derives from a human donor who had recovered from COVID-19. This sequence joins TRBV29-1 and TRBJ2-3; D unclear. DNA of the CDR3: TGCAGCGTTGAAGACTCGGGTTTTACAACAGATACGCAGTATTTT. Translating gives CSVEDSGFTTDTQYF.